This passage covers 16 T cell receptor beta chains from one sample sequenced in a study of blood T cells in healthy people across ages. Through a sample-barcoded 5' primer and a J-beta primer mix, a second PCR was run for about 6 to 12 cycles. MiXCR was run by TCRdb on the 5' RACE reads, yielding one entry per CDR3 protein. The sample yields 550,000 to 600,000 distinct CDR3 sequences, less than 60% seen once. The sequenced sample was blood. These TCRs come from a man older than 75 in good health.

The V and J genes are TRBV5-1 and TRBJ1-2, with D tentatively TRBD1 (6 bases). The V gene's germline CDR1 is SGHRS and CDR2 YFSETQ. V shed 3 bases and J shed 8 bases, with 14 bases lying between them. The CDR3 is made up of 13 amino acids. The CDR3 DNA reads TGCGCCAGCAGCTCCGGGGGCAGGGCCGGCTACACCTTC. Translated: CASSSGGRAGYTF.

The chain has TRBV20-1 and TRBJ2-7; possibly TRBD2 for D (6 bases). CDR1 DFQATT and CDR2 SNEGSKA come from the germline V gene (reference sequence). The CDR3 loop spans 15 amino acids. The ends were cut back, 4 bases at V and 2 bases at J, with 18 bases in the middle. The DNA for the CDR3 is TGCAGTGCTATGACTCCGGGACTTACTGCCTACGAGCAGTACTTC. This sequence encodes CSAMTPGLTAYEQYF.

This clonotype occurred a few times. V usage is TRBV5-1 and J usage is TRBJ2-3; 11 positions agree with TRBD2. Germline V gene sequence: CDR1 SGHRS, CDR2 YFSETQ. The CDR3 runs 17 residues. V shed 2 bases and J 1 base; nucleotides not matched to a gene: 6. The CDR3 DNA follows: TGCGCCAGCAGCTTTGATCTAGCGGGAGGAGGCACAGATACGCAGTATTTT. Its protein product is CASSFDLAGGGTDTQYF.

V usage is TRBV6-2 or TRBV6-3 and J usage is TRBJ2-1; D tentatively fits TRBD1 or TRBD2 (6 bases each). The germline V and J ends were trimmed by 6 bases and 8 bases, with 20 bases remaining between them. Germline assignment: CDR1 MNHEY and CDR2 SVGEGT. The CDR3 has 15 amino acids. CDR3 sequence reads: CASSDLAWGPYEQFF. CDR3 in DNA: TGTGCCAGCAGCGACCTAGCGTGGGGGCCCTATGAGCAGTTCTTC.

The chain recombines TRBV11-2 with TRBJ2-1; D is uncertain. The V end lost 3 bases, the J end lost 5 bases, and 5 bases lay between the germline ends. This CDR3 is built from 12 residues. The germline V gene has CDR1 SGHAT and CDR2 FQNNGV. DNA of the CDR3: TGTGCCAGCAGCTTGGCCCACAATGAGCAGTTCTTC. This sequence encodes CASSLAHNEQFF.

This chain uses TRBV27 with TRBJ2-6; D is perhaps TRBD1 (5 bases). Germline assignment: CDR1 MNHEY and CDR2 SMNVEV (reference sequence). The CDR3 covers 18 residues. Deletions cut 3 bases from V and 0 bases from J, with 15 bases between. The CDR3 spells CASSLRQLSLSGANVLTF. The DNA for the CDR3 is TGTGCCAGCAGTTTGCGACAGTTGTCACTCTCTGGGGCCAACGTCCTGACTTTC.

V is TRBV12-3 or TRBV12-4 and J is TRBJ2-3; 13 bases are shared with TRBD2. J gave up 2 bases and V 3 bases, and 8 bases lay outside the gene matches. The CDR3 consists of 18 residues. The CDR3 region has the DNA TGTGCCAGCAGTTTTAGGAGGGGGACTAGCGGGACCACAGATACGCAGTATTTT. Encoded protein: CASSFRRGTSGTTDTQYF.

This clonotype has a handful of counts. The chain carries TRBV6-5 and TRBJ1-2; unclear D gene. Germline loops: CDR1 MNHEY, CDR2 SVGAGI. CDR3 length: 12 amino acids. Trimming stripped 2 bases from V and 7 bases from J, with 8 bases between. For the CDR3, the DNA is TGTGCCAGCAGTTACCCTGGACGTGGCTACACCTTC. Amino acids: CASSYPGRGYTF.

This clonotype was seen more than once but under ten times. V and J are TRBV7-6 and TRBJ2-1, with 9 bases aligning to TRBD2. In germline, CDR1 is SGHVS, CDR2 FNYEAQ. V dropped 0 bases and J dropped 4; count of bases not matched to a gene: 4. CDR3 length: 16 amino acids. The CDR3 DNA follows: TGTGCCAGCAGCTTAGCGGTGACTAGCGGTTACAATGAGCAGTTCTTC. Translated: CASSLAVTSGYNEQFF.

The V call is TRBV3-1, the J call TRBJ2-5; D is uncertain. The CDR3 has 14 residues. V lost 4 bases, J lost 1 base, and 10 bases lay in between. Germline V gene lookup returns CDR1 LGHDT and CDR2 YNNKEL (reference sequence). CDR3 region: CASSPIGFQETQYF. CDR3 nucleotides: TGTGCCAGCAGCCCGATCGGCTTCCAAGAGACCCAGTACTTC.

This rearrangement joins TRBV5-8 to TRBJ2-1; D is possibly TRBD1 (5 bases). This CDR3 region has 12 residues. Trimming stripped 5 bases from V and 8 bases from J, with 11 bases between. From germline, CDR1 is SGHTS and CDR2 YDEGEE. The CDR3 DNA sequence: TGTGCCAGCAGTCACAGGTACCATGAGCAGTTCTTC. Encoded protein: CASSHRYHEQFF.

The chain joins TRBV20-1 to TRBJ2-7, with 7 nucleotides matching TRBD2. CDR3 length: 16 residues. Germline V gives CDR1 DFQATT, CDR2 SNEGSKA (reference sequence). Trimming cost V 4 bases and J 7 bases; bases outside gene matches: 19. In nucleotides, the CDR3 is TGCAGTGCTAAAGCTTCGGGAGGCTCCTCCTACAATGAGCAGTACTTC. As protein: CSAKASGGSSYNEQYF.

The rearrangement links TRBV7-2 to TRBJ2-3, with D possibly matching TRBD1 (8 bases). Germline V gives CDR1 SGHTA, CDR2 FQGNSA. This CDR3 has 15 amino acids. The V end was cut by 5 bases, the J end by 2 bases, with 14 bases between. CDR3 sequence: CASSPQGGLTDTQYF. For the CDR3, the DNA is TGTGCCAGCAGCCCACAGGGGGGGCTCACAGATACGCAGTATTTT. Full variable domain (rest looked up from reference TRBV7-2 and TRBJ2-3): GAGVSQSPSNKVTEKGKDVELRCDPISGHTALYWYRQSLGQGLEFLIYFQGNSAPDKSGLPSDRFSAERTGGSVSTLTIQRTQQEDSAVYLCASSPQGGLTDTQYFGPGTRLTVL.

This clonotype was detected only a few times. The rearrangement links TRBV29-1 to TRBJ1-2; 8 nucleotides agree with TRBD1. The CDR3 covers 12 residues. Germline CDR1 is SQVTM and CDR2 is ANQGSEA. V was pared by 7 bases and J by 4 bases, with 5 bases of the junction left unmatched. The CDR3 DNA is TGCAGCGCTGACAGGGGCCGCTATGGCTACACCTTC. Amino acids: CSADRGRYGYTF.

V gene TRBV10-3 combines with J gene TRBJ2-6; D may be TRBD1 (7 bases). The V gene's germline CDR1 is ENHRY and CDR2 SYGVKD. The CDR3 covers 17 residues. Between the trimmed V and J ends, which lost 8 bases and 0 bases, there was a span of 17 bases. The CDR3 sequence: CAISAGQISSGANVLTF. For the CDR3, the DNA is TGTGCCATCTCGGCGGGACAGATATCCTCTGGGGCCAACGTCCTGACTTTC.

The genes are TRBV7-2 and TRBJ2-7; 8 bases match TRBD2. CDR1 and CDR2 from the germline V gene are SGHTA and FQGNSA. Germline trimming cut 0 bases from V and 7 bases from J; bases unmatched to any gene: 2. CDR3 length: 13 amino acids. The DNA for the CDR3 is TGTGCCAGCAGCTTAGCGGGGACTAGGGAGCAGTACTTC. Its protein is CASSLAGTREQYF.